One sample yielded the 32 T cell receptor beta chains listed below, sequenced in a study of cytomegalovirus exposure and HLA in healthy donors. The study ran its PCR with 60 Vbeta and 13 Jbeta primers. Clones were read by immunoSEQ multiplex PCR, and TCRdb kept only the in-frame ones, dropping some. The sample includes about 140,000 clones, 80% of them seen just once. The sequenced sample was PBMCs. These TCRs come from a male donor in good health and CMV-seropositive.

This clone was recorded once. The chain couples TRBV5-1 to TRBJ1-3; TRBD1 matches 9 bases. The V segment lost 0 bases and the J segment 2 bases; nucleotides outside the gene matches: 6. The V gene's germline CDR1 is SGHRS and CDR2 YFSETQ. There are 17 residues in the CDR3. Here the CDR3 DNA reads TGCGCCAGCAGCTTGGCCCAGACAGGGGGAGCTGGAAACACCATATATTTT. It is translated as CASSLAQTGGAGNTIYF.

The V call is TRBV6-1, the J call TRBJ1-1, with 7 bases identical to TRBD1. Germline lookup yields CDR1 MNHNS and CDR2 SASEGT. The CDR3 length is 13 residues. V gave up 5 bases and J gave up 4 bases; unmatched junction bases: 4. The CDR3 spells CASSRQGSTEAFF. In DNA, the CDR3 is TGTGCCAGCAGTAGACAGGGTAGCACTGAAGCTTTCTTT.

This chain connects TRBV5-4 to TRBJ1-1; 7 nucleotides agree with TRBD1. Germline-derived CDR1 and CDR2 are SGHNT and YYREEE (reference sequence). Germline trimming cut 0 bases from V and 6 bases from J; bases unmatched to any gene: 8. The CDR3 is 15 amino acids. This chain's CDR3 is CASSLDYRGSSEAFF. CDR3 DNA: TGTGCCAGCAGCTTGGATTACAGGGGATCGTCTGAAGCTTTCTTT.

The V and J genes are TRBV14 and TRBJ2-1; possibly TRBD1 for D (5 bases). Per germline, CDR1 SGHDN and CDR2 FVKESK. The CDR3 covers 13 residues. V was clipped by 5 bases and J by 5 bases, with 10 bases between them. The CDR3 loop is CASSLDINNEQFF. CDR3 DNA: TGTGCCAGCAGCTTGGACATCAACAATGAGCAGTTCTTC.

This clone was found a few times. The chain combines TRBV19 with TRBJ2-5; the match to TRBD2 covers 7 bases. The germline CDR1 and CDR2 sequences are LNHDA and SQIVND (reference sequence). The CDR3 runs to 15 residues. With V trimmed by 1 base and J by 4 bases, 6 bases remained unmatched. The chain's CDR3 is CASSIVAVAGETQYF. CDR3 bases: TGTGCCAGTAGTATAGTCGCTGTAGCGGGAGAGACCCAGTACTTC.

The V and J genes are TRBV7-9 and TRBJ2-1; TRBD2 aligns across 10 bases. Germline lookup yields CDR1 SEHNR and CDR2 FQNEAQ (reference sequence). The junction had 9 bases not matched to a gene; V was cut back by 1 base and J by 6 bases. The CDR3 contains 17 residues. This CDR3 is CASSLDPWASGGNEQFF. CDR3 coding DNA: TGTGCCAGCAGCTTAGATCCCTGGGCTAGCGGGGGCAATGAGCAGTTCTTC. The complete variable domain, with remaining parts taken from reference TRBV7-9 and TRBJ2-1, reads DTGVSQNPRHKITKRGQNVTFRCDPISEHNRLYWYRQTLGQGPEFLTYFQNEAQLEKSRLLSDRFSAERPKGSFSTLEIQRTEQGDSAMYLCASSLDPWASGGNEQFFGPGTRLTVL.

This chain uses TRBV28 with TRBJ1-1; 12 nucleotides align to TRBD1. Germline V CDR1 and CDR2: MDHEN, SYDVKM. The J segment lost 11 bases and the V segment lost 6 bases, leaving 4 bases of the junction unmatched. The CDR3 is 12 residues long. CDR3 region: CASRGQGAQAFF. The CDR3 DNA sequence: TGTGCCAGCAGGGGACAGGGGGCGCAGGCTTTCTTT.

V is TRBV7-6 and J is TRBJ1-6, with 7 bases aligning to TRBD1. The CDR3 is made up of 15 amino acids. Germline trimming cut 5 bases from V and 1 base from J; bases unmatched to any gene: 2. Germline V gene sequence: CDR1 SGHVS, CDR2 FNYEAQ. CDR3 in DNA: TGTGCCAGCAGCCCGGGACAGTCCTATAATTCACCCCTCCACTTT. Translating gives CASSPGQSYNSPLHF.

In DNA form, the CDR3 reads TGTGCCACCCAGCCCCACGGACAGGGCACCTACGAGCAGTACTTC. Translated: CATQPHGQGTYEQYF. The chain has TRBV7-9 and TRBJ2-7; TRBD1 matches at 8 bases. Germline-derived CDR1 and CDR2 are SEHNR and FQNEAQ (reference sequence). CDR3 size: 15 residues. V lost 10 bases to trimming and J lost 2 bases; unmatched junction nucleotides: 13.

This clone has a handful of counts. This chain connects TRBV6-1 to TRBJ2-3; unclear D gene. The CDR3 runs 14 residues. Per the germline V gene, CDR1 is MNHNS and CDR2 is SASEGT. The V and J ends lost 6 bases and 2 bases respectively, with 12 bases between them. The CDR3 DNA is TGTGCCAGCAGCCCTAATTTGCTCACAGATACGCAGTATTTT. It encodes CASSPNLLTDTQYF.

The chain is built from TRBV6-5 and TRBJ1-2; possibly TRBD1 for D (6 bases). V lost 6 bases to trimming and J lost 3 bases, with 11 bases between them. The length of the CDR3 is 13 residues. The germline V gene encodes CDR1 MNHEY and CDR2 SVGAGI. CDR3 nucleotide sequence: TGTGCCAGCAGGGGGACAAACCACTATGGCTACACCTTC. This sequence encodes CASRGTNHYGYTF.

V and J are TRBV7-9 and TRBJ1-2; possibly TRBD1 for D (5 bases). This CDR3 contains 15 residues. Germline V gene lookup returns CDR1 SEHNR and CDR2 FQNEAQ (reference sequence). The V gene lost 7 bases and the J gene lost 3 bases, with 18 bases spanning the gap. The CDR3 sequence is CASTPSGGGDYGYTF. CDR3 nucleotides: TGTGCCAGCACCCCAAGCGGGGGAGGGGACTATGGCTACACCTTC.

The rearrangement links TRBV6-6 to TRBJ1-6; maybe TRBD1 (6 bases). Germline CDR1 reads MNHNY; CDR2 reads SVGAGI (reference sequence). This CDR3 has 13 amino acids. V gave up 6 bases and J gave up 8 bases, with 11 bases separating them. CDR3 sequence (DNA): TGTGCCAGCAGGGACAGAAGGTATTCACCCCTCCACTTT. The encoded protein is CASRDRRYSPLHF.

The sample holds a few counts of this clone. The J gene is TRBJ2-1, the V gene TRBV27; a weak D match, TRBD2 (5 bases). CDR3 length equals 16 residues. Germline CDR1 is MNHEY and CDR2 is SMNVEV (reference sequence). V gave up 2 bases and J gave up 8 bases, with 19 bases separating them. This CDR3 is CASSLRVGVLHDEQFF. CDR3 nucleotides: TGTGCCAGCAGTTTAAGAGTCGGGGTCCTACACGATGAGCAGTTCTTC.

This clone was picked up a small number of times. The chain has TRBV27 and TRBJ2-3; no clear D. This CDR3 comprises 18 residues. The germline V and J ends were trimmed by 6 bases and 0 bases, with 22 bases remaining between them. Germline V gene data show CDR1 as MNHEY and CDR2 as SMNVEV (reference sequence). This CDR3 reads CASRPFGGQLSSTDTQYF. For the CDR3, the DNA is TGTGCCAGCAGGCCCTTCGGTGGGCAGCTATCTAGCACAGATACGCAGTATTTT.

This chain links TRBV15 with TRBJ2-5; 9 nucleotides line up with TRBD2. The CDR3 has 16 amino acids. Germline assignment: CDR1 LNHNV and CDR2 YYDKDF (reference sequence). V trimming: 2 bases; J trimming: 4 bases; junction bases outside the gene matches: 8. CDR3 nucleotide sequence: TGTGCCACCAGCAGATTCAATAGCGGGAGCGGAGAGACCCAGTACTTC. Amino acids: CATSRFNSGSGETQYF. The full variable domain, rest sourced from reference TRBV15 and TRBJ2-5, is DAMVIQNPRYQVTQFGKPVTLSCSQTLNHNVMYWYQQKSSQAPKLLFHYYDKDFNNEADTPDNFQSRRPNTSFCFLDIRSPGLGDTAMYLCATSRFNSGSGETQYFGPGTRLLVL.

The V gene is TRBV5-6, the J gene TRBJ1-4; the match to TRBD1 covers 7 bases. The length of the CDR3 is 15 residues. The germline CDR1 and CDR2 sequences are SGHDT and YYEEEE. Unmatched junction bases numbered 7, after V lost 4 bases and J lost 4 bases. DNA of the CDR3: TGTGCCAGCAGCCCCTGGACAGGCTATAATGAAAAACTGTTTTTT. Translated: CASSPWTGYNEKLFF.

The J gene is TRBJ2-7, the V gene TRBV5-4; D unresolved. The V and J ends lost 0 bases and 0 bases respectively, with 7 bases between them. CDR1 is SGHNT and CDR2 is YYREEE in the germline V gene (reference sequence). The CDR3 covers 14 residues. CDR3 loop: CASSLGGTSYEQYF. The DNA of the CDR3 is TGTGCCAGCAGCTTGGGCGGTACCTCCTACGAGCAGTACTTC.

The J gene is TRBJ2-7, the V gene TRBV25-1, with 9 bases matching TRBD1. The CDR3 loop spans 13 amino acids. Germline assignment: CDR1 MGHDK and CDR2 SYGVNS. V shed 8 bases, J shed 5 bases, and the junction held 7 bases outside the gene matches. CDR3 loop: CASGLGQGNEQYF. The CDR3 nucleotides are TGTGCCAGCGGATTGGGACAGGGTAACGAGCAGTACTTC.

This chain joins TRBV11-2 and TRBJ2-3, with D possibly TRBD1 on 5 matching bases. Between the trimmed V and J ends, which lost 2 bases and 7 bases, there was a span of 13 bases. Germline lookup yields CDR1 SGHAT and CDR2 FQNNGV. The CDR3 has 14 residues. The CDR3 protein is CASSLTGWTNTQYF. The CDR3 nucleotides read TGTGCCAGCAGCTTAACCGGGTGGACAAATACGCAGTATTTT.

V and J are TRBV7-6 and TRBJ2-5; tentatively, D is TRBD2 (5 bases). Germline V CDR1 and CDR2: SGHVS, FNYEAQ. The CDR3 extends over 13 amino acids. Trimming removed 3 bases at V and 5 bases at J, with 10 bases between. CDR3 bases: TGTGCCAGCAGCTTGAGGGTTCGGGAGACCCAGTACTTC. Protein: CASSLRVRETQYF.

This clone has a handful of counts. This chain's CDR3 is CASRDRGFMSQHF. The CDR3 DNA reads as TGTGCCAGCCGGGACAGGGGATTTATGTCCCAGCATTTT. This rearrangement joins TRBV2 to TRBJ1-5; 10 bases are shared with TRBD1. J gave up 11 bases and V 8 bases, and 9 bases lay outside the gene matches. Germline values: CDR1 SNHLY, CDR2 FYNNEI. CDR3 length: 13 residues.

The rearrangement joins TRBV9 to TRBJ1-2; 8 bases fit TRBD1. This CDR3 has 17 amino acids. V lost 3 bases to trimming and J lost 4 bases; unmatched junction nucleotides: 14. Germline lookup yields CDR1 SGDLS and CDR2 YYNGEE. CDR3 nucleotide sequence: TGTGCCAGCAGCGCCTCCCGGGACAGGACCCTCTTCTATGGCTACACCTTC. It codes for CASSASRDRTLFYGYTF.

This chain connects TRBV19 to TRBJ2-7; TRBD2 matches 7 bases. V shed 3 bases, J shed 3 bases, and the junction held 8 bases outside the gene matches. There are 15 residues in the CDR3. CDR1 and CDR2 (germline): LNHDA, SQIVND (reference sequence). This CDR3 is CASSMGRDYFYEQYF. The DNA of the CDR3 is TGTGCCAGTAGTATGGGCCGGGACTACTTCTACGAGCAGTACTTC.

Concerning this clone itself: Given the absence of the conserved phenylalanine or tryptophan at the CDR3 end, a read error is likely. The V and J genes are TRBV2 and TRBJ1-2, with 7 bases identical to TRBD1. Germline V gene sequence: CDR1 SNHLY, CDR2 FYNNEI. V dropped 3 bases and J dropped 4; count of bases not matched to a gene: 5. The CDR3 runs to 14 residues. As DNA, the CDR3 is TGTGCCAGCAGTGAGGACAGGATTTTCTATGGCTACACCCTC. It specifies CASSEDRIFYGYTL.

The rearrangement links TRBV5-1 to TRBJ2-1; 8 bases are a match to TRBD2. In germline, CDR1 is SGHRS, CDR2 YFSETQ. Unmatched junction bases numbered 5, after V lost 2 bases and J lost 1 base. The CDR3 length is 16 residues. For the CDR3, the DNA is TGCGCCAGCAGCTTAGCGGGAGCAAATTCCTACAATGAGCAGTTCTTC. Translation: CASSLAGANSYNEQFF. The complete variable domain, with remaining parts taken from reference TRBV5-1 and TRBJ2-1, reads KAGVTQTPRYLIKTRGQQVTLSCSPISGHRSVSWYQQTPGQGLQFLFEYFSETQRNKGNFPGRFSGRQFSNSRSEMNVSTLELGDSALYLCASSLAGANSYNEQFFGPGTRLTVL.

The V call is TRBV2, the J call TRBJ2-3; D not resolved. The V and J ends lost 5 bases and 3 bases respectively, with 15 bases between them. Germline values: CDR1 SNHLY, CDR2 FYNNEI. This CDR3 is 15 amino acids long. The CDR3 reads CASSYRVSRTDTQYF. The CDR3 coding sequence is TGTGCCAGCAGTTACCGGGTTTCGAGGACAGATACGCAGTATTTT.

V is TRBV28 and J is TRBJ2-7; the D gene is possibly TRBD1 (5 bases). The CDR3 covers 13 residues. Germline CDR1 reads MDHEN; CDR2 reads SYDVKM. Deletions cut 3 bases from V and 4 bases from J, with 10 bases between. In DNA, the CDR3 is TGTGCCAGCAGTTTTATCCAGGGTTACGAGCAGTACTTC. It translates to CASSFIQGYEQYF.

The chain carries TRBV6-5 and TRBJ2-2; 11 nucleotides line up with TRBD1. The CDR3 contains 15 residues. Looked up from germline, CDR1 is MNHEY and CDR2 is SVGAGI. With 4 bases clipped from V and 6 bases from J, the junction kept 4 bases outside the gene matches. The CDR3 sequence: CASSSGQGASGELFF. The DNA for the CDR3 is TGTGCCAGCAGTTCTGGACAGGGGGCGTCCGGGGAGCTGTTTTTT.

This chain uses TRBV7-2 with TRBJ2-5; D is uncertain. Germline lookup yields CDR1 SGHTA and CDR2 FQGNSA. The CDR3 has 14 amino acids. V lost 4 bases, J lost 2 bases, and 11 bases lay in between. CDR3: CASSSWANQETQYF. The CDR3 DNA is TGTGCCAGCAGCTCCTGGGCTAATCAAGAGACCCAGTACTTC.

This clone occurred a few times. V gene TRBV19 combines with J gene TRBJ2-7, with D perhaps TRBD1 (5 bases). The CDR3 sequence is 14 residues long. V gave up 0 bases and J gave up 5 bases, with 11 bases separating them. Looked up from germline, CDR1 is LNHDA and CDR2 is SQIVND (reference sequence). The CDR3 loop reads CASSIDQGSDEQYF. CDR3 bases: TGTGCCAGTAGTATAGATCAGGGATCGGACGAGCAGTACTTC.

The gene calls are TRBV28 and TRBJ2-7; TRBD1 might be the D (5 bases). The CDR3 loop spans 14 amino acids. Per the germline V gene, CDR1 is MDHEN and CDR2 is SYDVKM. Trimming stripped 3 bases from V and 2 bases from J, with 11 bases between. Written as DNA, the CDR3 is TGTGCCAGCAGTTTCCACGGACAAACCTACGAGCAGTACTTC. The encoded protein is CASSFHGQTYEQYF.